The rows below give T cell receptor beta chains drawn from one sample of a study of blood T cell repertoires in COVID-19. Assay used: immunoSEQ multiplex PCR; TCRdb lists only in-frame clones, some missing. The sample lists roughly 150,000 clones, over 70% occurring once. Sequencing was carried out using PBMCs or T cells enriched from blood (not recorded which). These receptors originate from a man aged 65-85 years who had been exposed to COVID-19. Both conserved end residues are part of each CDR3.

j_call v_call cdr3_aa
TRBJ1-1 TRBV4-3 CASSPSVGVGTEAFF
TRBJ1-2 TRBV27 CASSLLAPITGAGYGYTF
TRBJ1-2 TRBV10-1 CASSESSGYGYTF
TRBJ1-3 TRBV5-1 CASSLGQTSGNTIYF
TRBJ1-2 TRBV19 CASTYRVDSGRGYTF
TRBJ1-2 TRBV6-5 CASSYSRKPGNYGYTF
TRBJ1-6 TRBV30 CAWGTGVGSPLHF
TRBJ2-3 TRBV4-1 CASSLASSTDTQYF
TRBJ1-2 TRBV18 CASSPPGATGGNGTF
TRBJ2-7 TRBV10-3 CAISERGQGYEQYF
TRBJ1-2 TRBV28 CASRPGTVGSYTF
TRBJ2-1 TRBV10-3 CAQGASYNEQFF
TRBJ1-4 TRBV3-1/TRBV3-2 CASSQRQGRTNEKLFF
TRBJ1-6 TRBV5-4 CASSIGTGGGNSPLHF
TRBJ2-7 TRBV7-9 CASSHPGQAREQYF
TRBJ1-2 TRBV19 CASGLMHRDHYGYTF
TRBJ2-7 TRBV9 CASSVVGGEQYF
TRBJ2-3 TRBV30 CASGTSGGAGTQYF
TRBJ2-1 TRBV15 CATSRDHPYNEQFF
TRBJ2-1 TRBV4-1 CASSQDVGAGLEQFF
TRBJ1-1 TRBV30 CAWSEKGVGRAAAEAFF
TRBJ1-2 TRBV4-3 CASSLGQNSNYGYTF
TRBJ1-5 TRBV7-9 CASSLNGPQHF
TRBJ1-2 TRBV2 CASSEARGVGGYTF
TRBJ1-5 TRBV25-1 CASSGQGGNQPQHF
TRBJ2-3 TRBV24-1 CATSNTGSTDTQYF
TRBJ1-1 TRBV27 CASSPQGTEAFF
TRBJ2-7 TRBV6-2/TRBV6-3 CASSIRKRGRGNEQYF
TRBJ1-5 TRBV3-1/TRBV3-2 CASSGQGNQPQHF
TRBJ1-5 TRBV7-6 CASSLTGNSNQPQHF
TRBJ2-4 TRBV27 CASSAAGVVKNIQYF
TRBJ1-1 TRBV29-1 CSVEEGGMGTEAFF
TRBJ1-5 TRBV21-1 CASSKDRGRGINQPQHF
TRBJ1-1 TRBV29-1 CSVASTGFNTEAFF
TRBJ2-1 TRBV5-1 CASSPDTRGSNEQFF
TRBJ1-1 TRBV30 CAWSVGQGYFWTEAFF
TRBJ2-1 TRBV7-9 CASSTRQSSSYNEQFF
TRBJ2-7 TRBV4-1 CASSQDQRARTEQYF
TRBJ1-2 TRBV7-9 CASSLTGPESLNYGYTF
TRBJ2-1 TRBV28 CASSPPPRGPDGYEQFF
TRBJ1-3 TRBV11-2 CASSFQVDSGNTIYF
TRBJ2-1 TRBV9 CASSVAGEVYEQFF
TRBJ2-2 TRBV25-1 CASSELLAGDTNTGELFF
TRBJ1-1 TRBV6-2/TRBV6-3 CASSSDSLNTEAFF
TRBJ1-1 TRBV20-1 CSASNSGNTEAFF
TRBJ1-5 TRBV18 CASSQDRAGNQPQHF
TRBJ1-5 TRBV10-3 CAISEYGTQGQPQHF
TRBJ1-3 TRBV11-1 CASAPLEQGARRAYF
TRBJ2-1 TRBV11-3 CASSPGVTSGGVLDEQFF
TRBJ1-2 TRBV5-5 CASSLQGRSSYGYTF
TRBJ1-2 TRBV9 CASSPFMQGNYGYTF
TRBJ2-7 TRBV6-2/TRBV6-3 CASSFVAGPPYEQYF
TRBJ2-2 TRBV4-1 CASSQDGTGVTGELFF
TRBJ1-1 TRBV3-1/TRBV3-2 CASSRLDGEGAFF